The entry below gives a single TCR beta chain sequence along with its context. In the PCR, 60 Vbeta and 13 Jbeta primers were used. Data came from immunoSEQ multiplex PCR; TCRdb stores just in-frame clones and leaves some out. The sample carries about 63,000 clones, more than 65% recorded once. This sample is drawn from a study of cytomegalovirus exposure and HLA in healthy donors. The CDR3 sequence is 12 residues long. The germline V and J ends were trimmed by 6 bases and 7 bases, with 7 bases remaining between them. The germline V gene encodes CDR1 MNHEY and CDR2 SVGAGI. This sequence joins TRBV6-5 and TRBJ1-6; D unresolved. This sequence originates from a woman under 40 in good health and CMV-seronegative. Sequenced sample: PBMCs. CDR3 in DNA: TGTGCCAGCAGCCTGGCCAATTCACCCCTCCACTTT. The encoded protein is CASSLANSPLHF.